This TCR beta chain was identified during a study of blood T cell repertoires in COVID-19. At the level of the study: Acute and convalescent COVID-19 samples came from the United States, Italy and Spain.

Original data processing: Nucleated cell number was recorded as an estimate derived from reference gene primer amplification. Sequencing used immunoSEQ multiplex PCR; TCRdb keeps in-frame clones, though not all of them. V and J calls and clone size come straight from that table; D and trimming were deduced from the DNA. The table includes a few hundred thousand clones, roughly nine tenths detected once. The CDR3 runs 17 residues. CDR1 and CDR2 (germline): SGDLS, YYNGEE. J was trimmed by 7 bases and V by 0 bases; bases with no gene match: 13. This TCR derives from a man aged 55 to 70 with acute or convalescent COVID-19. Sample: peripheral blood. The chain is built from TRBV9 and TRBJ2-1; 7 bases agree with TRBD1. The CDR3 protein is CASSVAGGRGLGNEQFF. The CDR3 DNA follows: TGTGCCAGCAGCGTAGCGGGTGGTAGGGGGCTGGGGAATGAGCAGTTCTTC.